This T cell receptor (beta chain) was captured in a study of T-cell reconstitution after alpha-beta-depleted transplantation in children. This CDR3 is built from 14 residues. Germline V gene lookup returns CDR1 SGHTA and CDR2 FQGNSA. V shed 0 bases and J shed 8 bases, with 13 bases lying between them. This clonotype has only a few counts. Preparation of the TCRbeta library used unique molecular identifiers. TCRdb independently ran MiXCR on the PCR reads; one entry per CDR3 protein. This sample yields approximately 88,000 distinct CDR3 sequences, of which approximately 12% are seen a single time; 11% to 15% belongs to the top ten.

This clonotype was sampled from a human donor who donated a stem cell graft to a child with inherited bone marrow failure. J is TRBJ1-2 and V is TRBV7-2, with D tentatively TRBD1 (5 bases). The sequences come from PBMCs from the stem cell graft donor, collected from the stem cell graft. In nucleotides, the CDR3 is TGTGCCAGCAGCTTAGCTCAGGGATTGGAGGGCTACACCTTC. It yields the protein CASSLAQGLEGYTF. The whole variable domain, remainder taken from reference TRBV7-2 and TRBJ1-2, is GAGVSQSPSNKVTEKGKDVELRCDPISGHTALYWYRQSLGQGLEFLIYFQGNSAPDKSGLPSDRFSAERTGGSVSTLTIQRTQQEDSAVYLCASSLAQGLEGYTFGSGTRLTVV.